Listed here are 9 T cell receptor beta chains from one sample, sequenced in a study of HIV-infected patients and healthy controls. TCRdb fed the 5' RACE reads into MiXCR, producing one record per CDR3 protein. The sample holds about 64,000 distinct CDR3 sequences; over 15% are singletons and the top ten take more than 1.3%. The sequenced material came from CD4+ T cells from blood. The receptors stem from a human donor in good health.

The chain links TRBV7-6 to TRBJ1-1, with unresolved D. The CDR3 sequence is 13 residues long. Trimming took off 2 bases at V and 5 bases at J, with 9 bases between the two ends. The germline V gene encodes CDR1 SGHVS and CDR2 FNYEAQ. CDR3 protein: CASSLLGVTEAFF. DNA for the CDR3: TGTGCCAGCAGCTTATTGGGAGTTACTGAAGCTTTCTTT.

This clonotype was counted only a few times. The rearrangement joins TRBV3-1 to TRBJ2-3, with D maybe TRBD2 (6 bases). Per the germline V gene, CDR1 is LGHDT and CDR2 is YNNKEL (reference sequence). The CDR3 length is 18 residues. With 0 bases removed from V and 11 bases from J, the gap between germline ends came to 27 bases. For the CDR3, the DNA is TGTGCCAGCAGCCAAGAAGATGTCGGACTACTCCCTCATACGGTGCAGTATTTT. This gives the protein CASSQEDVGLLPHTVQYF.

At least ten counts were recorded for this clonotype. The V call is TRBV21-1, the J call TRBJ1-1. TRBV21-1 is deemed a pseudogene. CDR3 length equals 13 residues. CDR3 region: CASSKAERTEAFF. The CDR3, as DNA: TGTGCCAGCAGCAAAGCGGAGAGGACTGAAGCTTTCTTT.

The rearrangement links TRBV2 to TRBJ1-5; D might be TRBD1 (5 bases). Trimming took off 6 bases at V and 3 bases at J, with 9 bases between the two ends. This CDR3 has 13 residues. Germline assignment: CDR1 SNHLY and CDR2 FYNNEI. The CDR3 DNA reads TGTGCCAGCAGGACAGAAAACAATCAGCCCCAGCATTTT. This sequence encodes CASRTENNQPQHF.

At least ten counts were recorded for this clonotype. V usage is TRBV29-1 and J usage is TRBJ1-1; 10 bases agree with TRBD1. J gave up 0 bases and V 6 bases, and 7 bases lay outside the gene matches. There are 15 residues in the CDR3. The germline V gene encodes CDR1 SQVTM and CDR2 ANQGSEA. CDR3 residues: CSVGPGQGMNTEAFF. CDR3 bases: TGCAGCGTCGGTCCGGGACAGGGGATGAACACTGAAGCTTTCTTT.

The rearrangement uses TRBV3-1 and TRBJ2-3; D is unclear. Trimming cost V 4 bases and J 1 base, with 9 bases left between them. The CDR3 runs 14 residues. Germline CDR1 LGHDT, CDR2 YNNKEL (reference sequence). In DNA, the CDR3 is TGTGCCAGCAGCCCTAGGAGCGGCACAGATACGCAGTATTTT. This sequence encodes CASSPRSGTDTQYF.

This clonotype was counted ten times or more. The chain combines TRBV6-2 or TRBV6-3 with TRBJ2-3; 7 nucleotides agree with TRBD2. The CDR3 loop spans 14 amino acids. V trimming: 3 bases; J trimming: 8 bases; junction bases outside the gene matches: 8. The germline CDR1 and CDR2 sequences are MNHEY and SVGEGT. DNA for the CDR3: TGTGCCAGCAGTTATCCCACCAGCGGGGCTACGCAGTATTTT. It encodes CASSYPTSGATQYF.

The J gene is TRBJ1-2, the V gene TRBV6-5, with 9 bases matching TRBD1. Germline CDR1 reads MNHEY; CDR2 reads SVGAGI. The CDR3 is 15 residues long. The J segment lost 2 bases and the V segment lost 2 bases, leaving 3 bases of the junction unmatched. The CDR3 DNA reads TGTGCCAGCAGTTACGCGGGACAGGGCAACTATGGCTACACCTTC. Translated: CASSYAGQGNYGYTF.

The V call is TRBV15, the J call TRBJ1-4; 7 nucleotides agree with TRBD1. The junction had 13 bases not matched to a gene; V was cut back by 7 bases and J by 8 bases. Germline values: CDR1 LNHNV, CDR2 YYDKDF (reference sequence). This CDR3 is 15 amino acids long. The chain's CDR3 is CATNDLTGVREKLFF. The CDR3 coding sequence is TGTGCCACCAACGATCTTACAGGGGTGAGGGAAAAACTGTTTTTT.